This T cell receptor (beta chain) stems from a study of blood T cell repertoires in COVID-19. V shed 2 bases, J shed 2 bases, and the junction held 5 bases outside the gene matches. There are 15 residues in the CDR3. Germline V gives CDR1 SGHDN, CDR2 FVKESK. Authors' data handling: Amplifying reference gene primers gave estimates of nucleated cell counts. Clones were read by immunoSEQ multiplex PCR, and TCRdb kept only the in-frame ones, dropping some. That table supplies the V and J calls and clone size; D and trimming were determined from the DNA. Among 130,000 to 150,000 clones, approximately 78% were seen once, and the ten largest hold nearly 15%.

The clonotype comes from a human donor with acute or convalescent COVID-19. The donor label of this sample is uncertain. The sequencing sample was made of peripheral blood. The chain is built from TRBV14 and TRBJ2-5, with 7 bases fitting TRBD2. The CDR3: CASSQLFSGQETQYF. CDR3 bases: TGTGCCAGCAGCCAACTCTTTAGCGGGCAAGAGACCCAGTACTTC. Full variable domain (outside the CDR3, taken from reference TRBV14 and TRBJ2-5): EAGVTQFPSHSVIEKGQTVTLRCDPISGHDNLYWYRRVMGKEIKFLLHFVKESKQDESGMPNNRFLAERTGGTYSTLKVQPAELEDSGVYFCASSQLFSGQETQYFGPGTRLLVL.